This entry describes one TCR beta chain. The source of the sample is a study of Graves' ophthalmopathy and Graves' hyperthyroidism. The germline V gene has CDR1 SGHAT and CDR2 FQNNGV. V lost 6 bases, J lost 3 bases, and 21 bases lay in between. The CDR3 is made up of 16 amino acids. The TCR beta CDR3 regions underwent amplification from RNA transcripts. The authors performed first-round RT-PCR with HTBI primers and then a second-round multiplex PCR. TCRdb re-analysed the multiplex PCR reads in MiXCR, keeping a single row per CDR3 protein. Of some 350,000 distinct CDR3 sequences in the sample, 17% are singletons; the top ten hold 2.4%.

The chain carries TRBV11-2 and TRBJ2-7; D is perhaps TRBD1 (6 bases). Sequenced material: peripheral blood. The clonotype comes from an adult woman with stable Graves' hyperthyroidism. DNA of the CDR3: TGTGCCAGCAGTATACTCCCGCAGGGGCCCATCTACGAGCAGTACTTC. It specifies CASSILPQGPIYEQYF.